This T cell receptor (beta chain) was identified during a study of T-cell reconstitution after alpha-beta-depleted transplantation in children. Findings and limits, study-wide: Certain patients had high TCRbeta diversity at day 60, and it came from recipient T cells and thymic progenitors that survived.

This clonotype has only a few counts. Its antigen is not identified. During its preparation, the TCRbeta library received unique molecular identifiers. TCRdb recomputed calls from the PCR reads with MiXCR, one row per CDR3 protein. The table has about 580,000 distinct CDR3 sequences, about 23% seen once; the top ten hold over 12%. Losses at the gene ends were 1 base for V and 0 bases for J; bases not matched to a gene: 6. CDR1 and CDR2 from the germline V gene are SGHVS and FQNEAQ. This CDR3 comprises 17 residues. The receptor was isolated from a boy under two years old who had a stem cell transplant for acute myeloid leukemia, so the T cells may come from the graft donor. Here the sequenced sample was PBMCs, mostly from graft donor cells, taken 360 days after TCRalphabeta/CD19-depleted stem cell transplant. The rearrangement links TRBV7-8 to TRBJ2-1; 7 nucleotides align to TRBD2. This CDR3 is CASSLVGGGSSYNEQFF. DNA of the CDR3: TGTGCCAGCAGCTTAGTGGGGGGGGGAAGCTCCTACAATGAGCAGTTCTTC.